This T cell receptor beta chain emerged from a study of T cell responses to AZD1222 COVID-19 vaccine. Of note for this clone: Antigen unknown.

The repertoire was sequenced with immunoSEQ multiplex PCR; TCRdb's copy has only in-frame clones and lacks some. The table has approximately 110,000 clones, roughly 84% seen once; the top ten hold roughly a sixth. Findings and limits, study-wide: Spike-specific TCR breadth and depth grew following two AZD1222 doses.

This clonotype was sampled from an adult in good health. The specimen was peripheral blood, collected on day 0 of AZD1222 vaccination.

CDR3 in DNA: TGTGCCAGCAGCGCCCCTATTGGTGCTAACTATGGCTACACCTTC. It encodes CASSAPIGANYGYTF. The chain is built from TRBV7-9 and TRBJ1-2, with D hard to call. CDR3 length equals 15 residues. The V and J ends lost 5 bases and 0 bases respectively, with 13 bases between them. Germline lookup yields CDR1 SEHNR and CDR2 FQNEAQ (reference sequence).